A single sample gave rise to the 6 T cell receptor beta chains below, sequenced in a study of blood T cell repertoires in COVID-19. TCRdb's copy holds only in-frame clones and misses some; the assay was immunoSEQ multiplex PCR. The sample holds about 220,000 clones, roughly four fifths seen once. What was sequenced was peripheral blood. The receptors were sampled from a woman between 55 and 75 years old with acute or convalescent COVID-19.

The CDR3 region is CASSQDYSSYNEQFF. For the CDR3, the DNA is TGTGCCAGCAGCCAAGATTACTCTTCCTACAATGAGCAGTTCTTC. The rearrangement joins TRBV3-1 (or the pseudogene TRBV3-2) to TRBJ2-1; no definite D call. Germline CDR1 reads LGHDT; CDR2 reads YNNKEL (reference sequence). The CDR3 is made up of 15 amino acids. V dropped 0 bases and J dropped 1 base, with 7 bases sitting between them.

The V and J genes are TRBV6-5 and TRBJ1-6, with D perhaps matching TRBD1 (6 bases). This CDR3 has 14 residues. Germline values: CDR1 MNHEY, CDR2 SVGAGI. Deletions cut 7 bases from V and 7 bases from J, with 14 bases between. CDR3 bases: TGTGCCAGCACCCTTGGACAGTCCAATTCACCCCTCCACTTT. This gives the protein CASTLGQSNSPLHF.

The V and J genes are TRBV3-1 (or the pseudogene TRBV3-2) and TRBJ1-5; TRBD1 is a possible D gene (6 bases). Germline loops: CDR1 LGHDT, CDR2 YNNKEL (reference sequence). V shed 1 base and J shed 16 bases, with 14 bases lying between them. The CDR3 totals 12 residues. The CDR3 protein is CASSQGGGGRHF. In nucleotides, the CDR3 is TGTGCCAGCAGCCAAGGGGGAGGGGGACGTCATTTT.

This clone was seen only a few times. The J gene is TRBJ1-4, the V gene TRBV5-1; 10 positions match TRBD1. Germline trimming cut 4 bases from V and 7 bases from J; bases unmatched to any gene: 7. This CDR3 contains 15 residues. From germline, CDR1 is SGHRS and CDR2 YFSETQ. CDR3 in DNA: TGCGCCAGCAGCGAAACCGGGACAGGGGTTGAAAAACTGTTTTTT. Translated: CASSETGTGVEKLFF.

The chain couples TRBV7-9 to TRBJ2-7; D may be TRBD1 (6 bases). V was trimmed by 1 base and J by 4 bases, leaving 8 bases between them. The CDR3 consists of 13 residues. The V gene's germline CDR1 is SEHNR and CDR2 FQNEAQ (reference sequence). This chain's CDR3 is CASSLGDTYEQYF. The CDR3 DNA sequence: TGTGCCAGCAGCTTAGGGGACACGTACGAGCAGTACTTC.

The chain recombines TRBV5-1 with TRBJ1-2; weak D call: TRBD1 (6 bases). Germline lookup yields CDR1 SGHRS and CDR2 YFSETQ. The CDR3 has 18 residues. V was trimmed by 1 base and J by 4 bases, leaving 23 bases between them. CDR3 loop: CASSLYSTGSSRGYGYTF. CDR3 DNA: TGCGCCAGCAGCTTGTATAGTACAGGGTCCTCGAGGGGCTATGGCTACACCTTC. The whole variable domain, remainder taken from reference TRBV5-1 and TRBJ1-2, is KAGVTQTPRYLIKTRGQQVTLSCSPISGHRSVSWYQQTPGQGLQFLFEYFSETQRNKGNFPGRFSGRQFSNSRSEMNVSTLELGDSALYLCASSLYSTGSSRGYGYTFGSGTRLTVV.